This TCR beta chain comes out of a study of blood T cell repertoires in COVID-19. Study-wide background: The United States, Italy and Spain were the sources of the acute and convalescent COVID-19 samples.

The V end was cut by 4 bases, the J end by 7 bases, with 22 bases between. The V gene's germline CDR1 is SEHNR and CDR2 FQNEAQ (reference sequence). The CDR3 runs 16 residues. Participant-given clinical history determined each cohort assignment. The protocol was immunoSEQ multiplex PCR, while the TCRdb copy is restricted to in-frame clones and leaves out a portion. Of about 190,000 clones listed, roughly three quarters are singletons. V is TRBV7-9 and J is TRBJ1-1; TRBD1 might be the D (5 bases). This TCR came from a woman between 45 and 65 years old with acute COVID-19. What was sequenced was PBMCs or T cells enriched from blood (not recorded which). DNA of the CDR3: TGTGCCAGCAGCTCCGAAGGGGCGGGATCCGAGCGTGAAGCTTTCTTT. This encodes CASSSEGAGSEREAFF. Using reference TRBV7-9 and TRBJ1-1 for the parts outside the CDR3, the full variable domain is DTGVSQNPRHKITKRGQNVTFRCDPISEHNRLYWYRQTLGQGPEFLTYFQNEAQLEKSRLLSDRFSAERPKGSFSTLEIQRTEQGDSAMYLCASSSEGAGSEREAFFGQGTRLTVV.